This is a list of T cell receptor beta chains from one sample in a study of T cell repertoires in ileal Crohn's disease. Assay used: immunoSEQ multiplex PCR; TCRdb lists only in-frame clones, some missing. The sample includes roughly 15,000 clones, around 80% of them seen just once. Sequences were obtained from ileal tissue. The receptors here all came from an adult with Crohn's disease. Both conserved end residues are part of each CDR3. D genes are given only for firm matches. Expanded clones are given a class, and other clones once, few, many or no size at all.

abundance	j_gene	v_gene	d_gene	CDR3nt	CDR3aa
.	TRBJ2-5	TRBV4-1	.	TGCGCCAGCAGCCAAGTTATTGCGGTAGAGACCCAGTACTTC	CASSQVIAVETQYF
.	TRBJ2-7	TRBV15	.	TGTGCCACCAGCAGAGAGGGGGCCCTGTTCTACGAGCAGTACTTC	CATSREGALFYEQYF
.	TRBJ1-5	TRBV9	.	TGTGCCAGCAGCGTAGACGGTAATAGCAATCAGCCCCAGCATTTT	CASSVDGNSNQPQHF
medium-sized	TRBJ2-2	TRBV7-3	TRBD1	TGTGCCAGCAGTTCGACAGGGGGCATCGGGGAGCTGTTTTTT	CASSSTGGIGELFF
.	TRBJ2-5	TRBV2	TRBD1	TGTGCCAGCAGTGAAGCTTCTTATGGGACAGGGTTAAAAGAGACCCAGTACTTC	CASSEASYGTGLKETQYF
.	TRBJ2-7	TRBV7-2	TRBD2	TGTGCCAGCAGCTTGGCTTCTAGCGGGAGAACGTACGAGCAGTACTTC	CASSLASSGRTYEQYF
.	TRBJ1-3	TRBV7-6	TRBD1	TGTGCCAGCAGCTATATCGGGACAGGGGTTGGAAACACCATATATTTT	CASSYIGTGVGNTIYF
.	TRBJ2-1	TRBV18	TRBD1	TGTGCCAGCTCACCACTGGGACAGGAGCAGTTCTTC	CASSPLGQEQFF
few	TRBJ1-1	TRBV11-2	.	TGTGCCAGCAGCCTCGAGTCCTACACTGAAGCTTTCTTT	CASSLESYTEAFF
.	TRBJ1-4	TRBV15	.	TGTGCCACCAGCAGCTCGCTACAGTACACTAATGAAAAACTGTTTTTT	CATSSSLQYTNEKLFF
.	TRBJ2-7	TRBV5-6	TRBD1	TGTGCCAGCAGCTCATACCGGGACAGGGGGCTCTACGAGCAGTACTTC	CASSSYRDRGLYEQYF
few	TRBJ1-1	TRBV6-6	TRBD1	TGTGCCAGCAGTTTCCCAGGACAGGGATCAAACACTGAAGCTTTCTTT	CASSFPGQGSNTEAFF
once	TRBJ2-7	TRBV2	.	TGTGCCAGCAGTGCACACTACGAGCAGTACTTC	CASSAHYEQYF
.	TRBJ1-1	TRBV6-5	.	TGTGCCAGCAGTTTTCAACAGCAGAACACTGAAGCTTTCTTT	CASSFQQQNTEAFF
.	TRBJ1-3	TRBV5-1	.	TGCGCCAGCAGCTCAGCGGGGGCTGGAAACACCATATATTTT	CASSSAGAGNTIYF
few	TRBJ1-2	TRBV10-3	TRBD1	TGTGCCATCAGTGGGGGGGACAGGGTACGTGGCTACACCTTC	CAISGGDRVRGYTF
.	TRBJ1-2	TRBV30	.	TGTGCCTGCTACGGCGGGGATGGCTACACCTTC	CACYGGDGYTF
.	TRBJ2-3	TRBV25-1	.	TGTGCCAGCAGTGACCAGGGCCGTCATGCTACGCAGTATTTT	CASSDQGRHATQYF
.	TRBJ2-7	TRBV9	TRBD1	TGTGCCAGCTCACCGGGACAGGGGGCATACGAGCAGTACTTC	CASSPGQGAYEQYF
.	TRBJ1-5	TRBV7-2	.	TGTGCCAGCAGCTTAGTAGGACAGAATAGCAATCAGCCCCAGCATTTT	CASSLVGQNSNQPQHF
.	TRBJ1-6	TRBV7-3	.	TGTGCCAGCTCTGCGGGGATAGGGAATTCACCCCTCCACTTT	CASSAGIGNSPLHF
few	TRBJ1-1	TRBV29-1	TRBD1	TGCAGCGCTCAGGACAGGGAGGGCACTGAAGCTTTCTTT	CSAQDREGTEAFF
.	TRBJ2-5	TRBV5-1	TRBD1	TGCGCCAGCAGAGACCAGACAGGGGGAGAGACCCAGTACTTC	CASRDQTGGETQYF
.	TRBJ2-7	TRBV7-3	TRBD2	TGTGCCAGCAGCTTAACTAGCGGGGGGGCCTACGAGCAGTACTTC	CASSLTSGGAYEQYF
.	TRBJ2-7	TRBV4-3	TRBD1	TGCGCCAGCAGCCAAGGGACAGGGGCGGTTAGATACGAGCAGTACTTC	CASSQGTGAVRYEQYF
.	TRBJ1-2	TRBV6-5	.	TGTGCCAGCAGTTACTCGGTGCAGGCCCTCTATGGCTACACCTTC	CASSYSVQALYGYTF